The 14 T cell receptor beta chains listed next were all sequenced from one sample in a study of blood T cell repertoires in COVID-19 (dated by TCRdb to about 2020). The library was produced with the immunoSEQ multiplex PCR assay. The immuneACCESS repertoire file appears here via TCRdb, limited to in-frame rearrangements. These files lack a portion of the clones; in checked studies, under half of the deficit traces to unresolved V genes, and the cause of the others is not known. Counted in this sample were approximately 350,000 clones; roughly 87% of them appeared once. 2.5% to 3.5% of the sample rests with the top ten. Sequenced sample: PBMCs or T cells enriched from blood (not recorded which). The receptors derive from a woman between 25 and 40 years old who had recovered from COVID-19.

The chain combines TRBV3-1 (or the pseudogene TRBV3-2) with TRBJ2-1; the match to TRBD2 covers 10 bases. With V trimmed by 0 bases and J by 5 bases, 4 bases remained unmatched. Germline CDR1 LGHDT, CDR2 YNNKEL (reference sequence). The CDR3 extends over 16 amino acids. CDR3 DNA: TGTGCCAGCAGCCAAGATGAGCGGGAGGGTAACAATGAGCAGTTCTTC. Encoded protein: CASSQDEREGNNEQFF.

The chain has TRBV11-2 and TRBJ1-5; no reliable D call. Trimming took 2 bases from V and 2 from J, leaving 10 bases between them. The CDR3 sequence is 15 residues long. Germline V gene sequence: CDR1 SGHAT, CDR2 FQNNGV. Here the CDR3 reads CASSLSEWGNQPQHF. The CDR3 bases are TGTGCCAGCAGCTTAAGCGAGTGGGGCAATCAGCCCCAGCATTTT. Variable domain in full (rest from reference TRBV11-2 and TRBJ1-5): EAGVAQSPRYKIIEKRQSVAFWCNPISGHATLYWYQQILGQGPKLLIQFQNNGVVDDSQLPKDRFSAERLKGVDSTLKIQPAKLEDSAVYLCASSLSEWGNQPQHFGDGTRLSIL.

The gene calls are TRBV27 and TRBJ2-1; the D gene is possibly TRBD1 (5 bases). CDR3 size: 16 residues. V was clipped by 2 bases and J by 3 bases, with 14 bases between them. CDR1 is MNHEY, CDR2 SMNVEV, per germline (reference sequence). The DNA for the CDR3 is TGTGCCAGCAGTTTAGGGGCCAGGGCTGGCTACAATGAGCAGTTCTTC. Translated: CASSLGARAGYNEQFF.

The rearrangement joins TRBV15 to TRBJ1-5; 9 bases fit TRBD1. Germline CDR1 is LNHNV and CDR2 is YYDKDF (reference sequence). The ends lost 5 bases at V and 4 bases at J; junction bases unmatched: 0. The CDR3 spans 13 residues. CDR3 bases: TGTGCCACCAGCGGACAGGGGAATCAGCCCCAGCATTTT. Translation gives CATSGQGNQPQHF.

The rearrangement joins TRBV19 to TRBJ2-1; possibly TRBD2 for D (5 bases). V was shortened by 5 bases and J by 8 bases, with 7 bases between the two germline ends. Germline V gene data show CDR1 as LNHDA and CDR2 as SQIVND (reference sequence). This CDR3 contains 11 residues. This CDR3 reads CASSFGDEQFF. CDR3 nucleotides: TGTGCCAGTAGTTTCGGGGATGAGCAGTTCTTC.

The DNA of the CDR3 is TGTGCCAGCTCACCAGAGGATCTCCAGAGTTACTCTGGAAACACCATATATTTT. This encodes CASSPEDLQSYSGNTIYF. This sequence joins TRBV18 and TRBJ1-3, with D hard to call. The V end lost 2 bases, the J end lost 0 bases, and 17 bases lay between the germline ends. The CDR3 covers 18 residues. Germline-derived CDR1 and CDR2 are KGHSH and LQKENI.

The gene calls are TRBV23-1 and TRBJ2-1, with D possibly matching TRBD1 (6 bases). TRBV23-1 is reported as an ORF; its role is uncertain. The CDR3 runs 16 residues. The ends were cut back, 2 bases at V and 5 bases at J, with 16 bases in the middle. The CDR3 DNA reads TGCGCCAGCAGTCAACCACAGGGAGCAACGCACAATGAGCAGTTCTTC. This translates into CASSQPQGATHNEQFF.

The rearrangement joins TRBV27 to TRBJ2-1, with a possible D match to TRBD2 (7 bases). Germline lookup yields CDR1 MNHEY and CDR2 SMNVEV (reference sequence). CDR3 size: 17 residues. The V end lost 6 bases, the J end lost 4 bases, and 22 bases lay between the germline ends. CDR3 DNA: TGTGCCAGCAGCCGAGGGGGGGCAGAAGGTTTGTACAATGAGCAGTTCTTC. It is translated as CASSRGGAEGLYNEQFF.

This clone has more than one count but fewer than ten. The rearrangement uses TRBV5-1 and TRBJ1-1, with a possible D match to TRBD1 (5 bases). Germline values: CDR1 SGHRS, CDR2 YFSETQ. V shed 2 bases and J shed 7 bases, with 12 bases lying between them. This CDR3 region has 13 residues. Here the CDR3 reads CASSLMTDSEAFF. The CDR3 DNA reads TGCGCCAGCAGCTTAATGACCGACAGTGAAGCTTTCTTT.

Of note for this clone: At one end the junction does not follow the germline gene, possibly because of a read error. The CDR3 DNA reads TGTGCCAGCAGCCAAATTACTAGCTACCATGAGCAGTTCTTC. This sequence encodes CASSQITSYHEQFF. J is TRBJ2-1 and V is TRBV7-8, with a possible D match to TRBD2 (6 bases). The CDR3 has 14 amino acids. Germline CDR1 is SGHVS and CDR2 is FQNEAQ.

The chain carries TRBV5-1 and TRBJ1-4; 8 positions agree with TRBD1. Germline V gives CDR1 SGHRS, CDR2 YFSETQ. The CDR3 loop spans 14 amino acids. The J segment lost 8 bases and the V segment lost 1 base, leaving 4 bases of the junction unmatched. CDR3 protein: CASSLRQGAEKLFF. The CDR3 DNA sequence: TGCGCCAGCAGCTTGAGGCAGGGGGCGGAAAAACTGTTTTTT. Complete variable domain (other parts from reference TRBV5-1 and TRBJ1-4): KAGVTQTPRYLIKTRGQQVTLSCSPISGHRSVSWYQQTPGQGLQFLFEYFSETQRNKGNFPGRFSGRQFSNSRSEMNVSTLELGDSALYLCASSLRQGAEKLFFGSGTQLSVL.

V and J are TRBV19 and TRBJ1-1; TRBD1 might be the D (6 bases). The CDR3 consists of 14 residues. V lost 4 bases, J lost 3 bases, and 12 bases lay in between. Germline V CDR1 and CDR2: LNHDA, SQIVND (reference sequence). The CDR3, as DNA: TGTGCCAGTAGTAGTGTAGGGGGAGACACTGAAGCTTTCTTT. It encodes CASSSVGGDTEAFF.

V and J are TRBV27 and TRBJ2-1; D is uncertain. Germline V gives CDR1 MNHEY, CDR2 SMNVEV (reference sequence). V lost 6 bases and J 4 bases, leaving 4 bases between the germline ends. This CDR3 is built from 11 residues. The CDR3 sequence is CASSHYNEQFF. For the CDR3, the DNA is TGTGCCAGCAGCCATTACAATGAGCAGTTCTTC.

The chain joins TRBV3-1 (or the pseudogene TRBV3-2) to TRBJ2-7; 9 nucleotides agree with TRBD2. This CDR3 contains 16 residues. With V trimmed by 0 bases and J by 0 bases, 3 bases remained unmatched. Per the germline V gene, CDR1 is LGHDT and CDR2 is YNNKEL (reference sequence). CDR3 residues: CASSQDSGSFSYEQYF. The DNA of the CDR3 is TGTGCCAGCAGCCAAGATAGCGGGAGCTTCTCCTACGAGCAGTACTTC.